The 12 T cell receptor beta chains in this list originate from one sample, sequenced in a study of T cell changes during pregnancy in multiple sclerosis. The protocol was immunoSEQ multiplex PCR, while the TCRdb copy is restricted to in-frame clones and leaves out a portion. The sample has about 55,000 clones; under 95% are singletons. This specimen was CD8+ T cells from peripheral blood mononuclear cells, taken in the third trimester of pregnancy. These receptors were collected from a female donor with multiple sclerosis, enrolled in a pregnancy study.

This rearrangement joins TRBV30 to TRBJ2-1; the match to TRBD1 covers 7 bases. The CDR3 has 11 amino acids. Trimming took 2 bases from V and 15 from J; bases not matched to a gene: 7. The germline V gene has CDR1 GTSNPN and CDR2 SVGIG (reference sequence). The CDR3 DNA follows: TGTGCCTGGAGTTGGGGACAGCCGCCGTTCTTC. Its translation: CAWSWGQPPFF. Variable domain in full (rest from reference TRBV30 and TRBJ2-1): SQTIHQWPATLVQPVGSPLSLECTVEGTSNPNLYWYRQAAGRGLQLLFYSVGIGQISSEVPQNLSASRPQDRQFILSSKKLLLSDSGFYLCAWSWGQPPFFGPGTRLTVL.

The V and J genes are TRBV6-5 and TRBJ2-7, with D tentatively TRBD1 (5 bases). This CDR3 has 12 residues. Germline V gene data show CDR1 as MNHEY and CDR2 as SVGAGI. Trimming cost V 5 bases and J 6 bases, with 11 bases left between them. Here the CDR3 reads CASSTTGSEQYF. CDR3 sequence (DNA): TGTGCCAGCAGTACTACAGGTTCCGAGCAGTACTTC.

The chain is built from TRBV6-5 and TRBJ2-1; weak D call: TRBD2 (5 bases). CDR3 length equals 13 residues. Germline CDR1 reads MNHEY; CDR2 reads SVGAGI. The ends were cut back, 7 bases at V and 8 bases at J, with 15 bases in the middle. The CDR3 reads CASTFGEGDEQFF. The CDR3 region has the DNA TGTGCCAGCACTTTTGGTGAGGGTGATGAGCAGTTCTTC.

The gene calls are TRBV28 and TRBJ1-5, with 9 bases aligning to TRBD1. The CDR3 consists of 14 residues. In germline, CDR1 is MDHEN, CDR2 SYDVKM. After removal of 5 bases from V and 7 bases from J, the junction contained 6 bases not matched to a gene. CDR3: CASSGDREVQPQHF. CDR3 sequence (DNA): TGTGCCAGCAGTGGGGACAGGGAGGTACAGCCCCAGCATTTT.

The chain uses TRBV19 and TRBJ1-5, with 9 positions matching TRBD1. The CDR3 runs 19 residues. CDR1 is LNHDA and CDR2 is SQIVND in the germline V gene (reference sequence). J gave up 2 bases and V 7 bases, and 18 bases lay outside the gene matches. In DNA form, the CDR3 reads TGTGCCAGTACCCATATATCGGGGACAGGGACGAATGGCAATCAGCCCCAGCATTTT. The encoded protein is CASTHISGTGTNGNQPQHF.

The chain links TRBV5-1 to TRBJ2-5; 10 positions match TRBD2. The germline V gene encodes CDR1 SGHRS and CDR2 YFSETQ. The CDR3 is 16 residues long. With 4 bases clipped from V and 5 bases from J, the junction kept 11 bases outside the gene matches. This CDR3 reads CASSVGSSGRAETQYF. CDR3 in DNA: TGCGCCAGCAGCGTGGGGTCTAGCGGGAGAGCGGAGACCCAGTACTTC.

This chain joins TRBV14 and TRBJ2-7, with 10 positions matching TRBD2. Trimming took 4 bases from V and 2 from J; bases not matched to a gene: 2. This CDR3 region has 14 residues. Germline V gene lookup returns CDR1 SGHDN and CDR2 FVKESK. The CDR3 sequence: CASSPGTSAYEQYF. The CDR3 nucleotides read TGTGCCAGCAGCCCCGGGACTAGCGCCTACGAGCAGTACTTC. Combining the CDR3 with reference TRBV14 and TRBJ2-7 gives the whole variable domain EAGVTQFPSHSVIEKGQTVTLRCDPISGHDNLYWYRRVMGKEIKFLLHFVKESKQDESGMPNNRFLAERTGGTYSTLKVQPAELEDSGVYFCASSPGTSAYEQYFGPGTRLTVT.

The chain combines TRBV28 with TRBJ2-1, with 10 nucleotides matching TRBD2. Germline CDR1 reads MDHEN; CDR2 reads SYDVKM. The CDR3 loop spans 14 amino acids. Trimming removed 7 bases from V and 6 bases from J; junction bases left unmatched: 6. DNA of the CDR3: TGTGCCAGCACCCTAGCGGGAGAGACCAATGAGCAGTTCTTC. Amino acid sequence: CASTLAGETNEQFF.

This rearrangement joins TRBV5-1 to TRBJ2-7; D perhaps matches TRBD1 (6 bases). The CDR3 has 15 amino acids. Looked up from germline, CDR1 is SGHRS and CDR2 is YFSETQ. V gave up 0 bases and J gave up 6 bases, with 16 bases separating them. CDR3 amino acids: CASSLGQGIVLEQYF. The CDR3 DNA follows: TGCGCCAGCAGCTTGGGTCAGGGGATCGTCCTCGAGCAGTACTTC.

The rearrangement links TRBV28 to TRBJ2-1, with TRBD2 matching over 12 bases. Germline CDR1 and CDR2: MDHEN and SYDVKM. CDR3 length equals 17 residues. V trimming: 3 bases; J trimming: 0 bases; junction bases outside the gene matches: 3. The DNA for the CDR3 is TGTGCCAGCAGTTTCGAGACTAGCGGGAGCTCCTACAATGAGCAGTTCTTC. It translates to CASSFETSGSSYNEQFF.

The chain combines TRBV19 with TRBJ2-3; 8 nucleotides match TRBD2. With 2 bases clipped from V and 2 bases from J, the junction kept 15 bases outside the gene matches. The CDR3 runs to 19 residues. From germline, CDR1 is LNHDA and CDR2 SQIVND (reference sequence). The CDR3 sequence is CASSITSGGPFKTTDTQYF. The CDR3 DNA sequence: TGTGCCAGTAGTATAACGAGCGGGGGACCCTTTAAAACCACAGATACGCAGTATTTT.

This rearrangement joins TRBV6-6 to TRBJ2-7, with a weak D call TRBD2 (6 bases). Germline V gene sequence: CDR1 MNHNY, CDR2 SVGAGI (reference sequence). The V gene lost 3 bases and the J gene lost 2 bases, with 11 bases spanning the gap. This CDR3 comprises 14 residues. This chain's CDR3 is CASSYVGGTYEQYF. CDR3 DNA sequence: TGTGCCAGCAGTTATGTGGGAGGCACCTACGAGCAGTACTTC.